This entry describes one T cell receptor (beta chain). Assay: immunoSEQ multiplex PCR; the TCRdb copy retains only in-frame clones and omits some. The sample holds about 190,000 clones; 90% are singletons and the top ten take around 0.63%. The data belong to a study of blood T cell repertoires in COVID-19. Study information: The samples span acute and convalescent COVID-19 from the United States, Italy and Spain.

Germline loops: CDR1 SGHNT, CDR2 YENEEA. This CDR3 has 15 amino acids. V was clipped by 5 bases and J by 6 bases, with 16 bases between them. The receptor was derived from a man between 45 and 60 years old with acute or convalescent COVID-19. The chain combines TRBV11-3 with TRBJ2-2; possible D gene TRBD1, 6 bases. Specimen: peripheral blood. The CDR3 reads CASSPYPQGPGELFF. As DNA, the CDR3 is TGTGCCAGCAGCCCCTACCCACAGGGCCCCGGGGAGCTGTTTTTT.